Below are 22 T cell receptor beta chains sequenced from a single sample in a study of cytomegalovirus exposure and HLA in healthy donors. It was with 60 Vbeta and 13 Jbeta primers that the PCR ran. Assay: immunoSEQ multiplex PCR; the TCRdb copy retains only in-frame clones and omits some. The profile covers over 100,000 clones, with 75% to 85% appearing a single time and 2.5% to 3% taken by the ten largest. Sequencing used PBMCs. Receptors were obtained from a young woman in good health and CMV-seropositive.

The chain joins TRBV10-3 to TRBJ1-1; 9 positions match TRBD1. V lost 3 bases to trimming and J lost 6 bases; unmatched junction nucleotides: 5. Germline CDR1 reads ENHRY; CDR2 reads SYGVKD. The CDR3 is 14 amino acids. CDR3 loop: CAISDPGTGSEAFF. CDR3 in DNA: TGTGCCATCAGTGACCCCGGGACAGGGTCTGAAGCTTTCTTT.

This clone has only a few counts. The CDR3 DNA reads TGTGCCAGCAGCTTAGCGGGAGGGGGGAATGAGCAGTTCTTC. Residues: CASSLAGGGNEQFF. The chain employs TRBV7-2 and TRBJ2-1, with a weak D call TRBD2 (7 bases). The CDR3 consists of 14 residues. CDR1 SGHTA and CDR2 FQGNSA come from the germline V gene. V dropped 0 bases and J dropped 7 bases, with 10 bases sitting between them.

This chain connects TRBV27 to TRBJ1-4; TRBD1 aligns across 11 bases. Germline V gene sequence: CDR1 MNHEY, CDR2 SMNVEV (reference sequence). The CDR3 covers 15 residues. Trimming took 6 bases from V and 6 from J; bases not matched to a gene: 6. CDR3 sequence (DNA): TGTGCCAGCAGAGATCCGGGACAGGGGGATGAAAAACTGTTTTTT. Its translation: CASRDPGQGDEKLFF. Based on the CDR3 plus reference TRBV27 and TRBJ1-4, the full variable domain is EAQVTQNPRYLITVTGKKLTVTCSQNMNHEYMSWYRQDPGLGLRQIYYSMNVEVTDKGDVPEGYKVSRKEKRNFPLILESPSPNQTSLYFCASRDPGQGDEKLFFGSGTQLSVL.

About this clone: Relative to the germline gene, one junction end is altered; a read error may explain this. The chain is built from TRBV27 and TRBJ2-7; the match to TRBD2 covers 16 bases. The CDR3 is made up of 17 amino acids. In germline, CDR1 is MNHEY, CDR2 SMNVEV (reference sequence). This CDR3 reads CVSSSLGLAGGAYEQYF. The CDR3 DNA is TGTGTCAGCAGTTCGTTGGGACTAGCGGGAGGGGCCTACGAGCAGTACTTC.

The chain is built from TRBV5-4 and TRBJ1-5, with D possibly being TRBD1 (5 bases). V gave up 2 bases and J gave up 5 bases, with 8 bases separating them. This CDR3 is 13 amino acids long. Germline lookup yields CDR1 SGHNT and CDR2 YYREEE (reference sequence). CDR3 DNA: TGTGCCAGCAGCTTAGACAGAGATCAGCCCCAGCATTTT. Translation gives CASSLDRDQPQHF.

V is TRBV10-2 and J is TRBJ1-6, with 7 bases that match TRBD1. Germline CDR1 reads WSHSY; CDR2 reads SAAADI. J was trimmed by 10 bases and V by 7 bases; bases with no gene match: 7. CDR3 length: 13 amino acids. CDR3 in DNA: TGCGCCAGCAACAGGGGTGTGAGGTCACCCCTCCACTTT. It codes for CASNRGVRSPLHF.

This chain connects TRBV5-1 to TRBJ2-1; tentatively, D is TRBD2 (6 bases). Trimming pared 0 bases from V and 1 base from J, leaving 11 bases between. Looked up from germline, CDR1 is SGHRS and CDR2 is YFSETQ. CDR3 size: 16 residues. The CDR3 reads CASSLVFGGSYNEQFF. Here the CDR3 DNA reads TGCGCCAGCAGCTTGGTATTCGGGGGTTCCTACAATGAGCAGTTCTTC.

This chain connects TRBV27 to TRBJ2-2; TRBD1 matches 7 bases. The CDR3 totals 18 residues. Germline V gene lookup returns CDR1 MNHEY and CDR2 SMNVEV (reference sequence). Trimming removed 1 base from V and 7 bases from J; junction bases left unmatched: 15. In DNA form, the CDR3 reads TGTGCCAGCAGTTTATACGTTGGAAGAGGGGGCGAGGTCGGGGAGCTGTTTTTT. Its translation: CASSLYVGRGGEVGELFF.

A single count supports this clone. This chain's CDR3 is CASAGLAGEGNEQFF. CDR3 sequence (DNA): TGTGCCAGCGCCGGACTAGCGGGAGAGGGGAATGAGCAGTTCTTC. V gene TRBV6-6 combines with J gene TRBJ2-1, with TRBD2 identical over 13 bases. Losses at the gene ends were 8 bases for V and 7 bases for J; bases not matched to a gene: 8. The CDR3 covers 15 residues. Germline CDR1 and CDR2: MNHNY and SVGAGI (reference sequence).

V usage is TRBV5-1 and J usage is TRBJ1-2; D gene ambiguous. V lost 4 bases, J lost 4 bases, and 17 bases lay in between. The CDR3 consists of 15 residues. Germline V lookup: CDR1 SGHRS, CDR2 YFSETQ. CDR3 residues: CASSPSTYGPYGYTF. CDR3 nucleotides: TGCGCCAGCAGCCCCTCTACCTACGGTCCCTATGGCTACACCTTC. The entire variable domain, with the rest obtained from reference TRBV5-1 and TRBJ1-2, is as follows: KAGVTQTPRYLIKTRGQQVTLSCSPISGHRSVSWYQQTPGQGLQFLFEYFSETQRNKGNFPGRFSGRQFSNSRSEMNVSTLELGDSALYLCASSPSTYGPYGYTFGSGTRLTVV.

A single count supports this clone. The CDR3 here is CASSYDRGLSEQYF. The CDR3 bases are TGCGCCAGCAGCTATGACAGGGGGCTGAGTGAGCAGTACTTC. The gene calls are TRBV5-1 and TRBJ2-7; 10 bases are shared with TRBD1. V was pared by 3 bases and J by 7 bases, with 7 bases of the junction left unmatched. CDR1 is SGHRS, CDR2 YFSETQ, per germline. This CDR3 has 14 amino acids.

The rearrangement uses TRBV4-1 and TRBJ1-5; unclear D gene. V was trimmed by 1 base and J by 5 bases, leaving 9 bases between them. Germline assignment: CDR1 MGHRA and CDR2 YSYEKL. This CDR3 comprises 14 residues. CDR3 coding DNA: TGCGCCAGCAGCCAAGGGCAGGTCCATCAGCCCCAGCATTTT. It yields the protein CASSQGQVHQPQHF.

This clone was recorded a few times. This chain links TRBV6-6 with TRBJ2-7, with a tentative D call TRBD2 (5 bases). V lost 0 bases and J lost 4, with 13 bases in between. Germline assignment: CDR1 MNHNY and CDR2 SVGAGI (reference sequence). This CDR3 comprises 15 residues. The CDR3, as DNA: TGTGCCAGCAGTTACTCGACTATCCGCGGGTACGAGCAGTACTTC. It is translated as CASSYSTIRGYEQYF.

The J gene is TRBJ2-1, the V gene TRBV2, with 7 positions matching TRBD1. Germline V gene data show CDR1 as SNHLY and CDR2 as FYNNEI. The CDR3 length is 13 residues. The J segment lost 4 bases and the V segment lost 7 bases, leaving 4 bases of the junction unmatched. The CDR3: CASIQGQYNEQFF. CDR3 sequence (DNA): TGTGCCAGCATACAGGGACAGTACAATGAGCAGTTCTTC.

The CDR3 sequence: CAARRSEREDSPLHF. In DNA, the CDR3 is TGCGCCGCCCGGAGGTCGGAAAGAGAAGATTCACCCCTCCACTTT. The gene calls are TRBV5-1 and TRBJ1-6; D gene uncertain. The CDR3 length is 15 residues. With 10 bases removed from V and 8 bases from J, the gap between germline ends came to 22 bases. Germline values: CDR1 SGHRS, CDR2 YFSETQ.

The chain carries TRBV6-1 and TRBJ2-2; D is uncertain. The CDR3 sequence is 14 residues long. V was clipped by 4 bases and J by 4 bases, with 10 bases between them. CDR1 MNHNS and CDR2 SASEGT come from the germline V gene. The CDR3 DNA is TGTGCCAGCAGTGTGGATGGAGCCACCGGGGAGCTGTTTTTT. Protein product: CASSVDGATGELFF.

This clone is a singleton in its sample. The chain joins TRBV5-1 to TRBJ2-7; 7 positions agree with TRBD2. J gave up 5 bases and V 3 bases, and 8 bases lay outside the gene matches. Germline CDR1 reads SGHRS; CDR2 reads YFSETQ. CDR3 length: 14 amino acids. The CDR3 region has the DNA TGCGCCAGCAGCTGGGGAAGCGGGGCGGACGAGCAGTACTTC. Translating it yields CASSWGSGADEQYF. The full variable domain, in which reference TRBV5-1 and TRBJ2-7 provide the parts outside the CDR3, is KAGVTQTPRYLIKTRGQQVTLSCSPISGHRSVSWYQQTPGQGLQFLFEYFSETQRNKGNFPGRFSGRQFSNSRSEMNVSTLELGDSALYLCASSWGSGADEQYFGPGTRLTVT.

This clone was detected once. V is TRBV7-3 and J is TRBJ2-1; 7 nucleotides match TRBD2. Germline CDR1 SGHTA, CDR2 FQGTGA. Trimming cost V 5 bases and J 8 bases; bases outside gene matches: 12. The CDR3 covers 15 residues. DNA for the CDR3: TGTGCCAGCAGCCCCGAGGTTGGGGCGGGGGATGAGCAGTTCTTC. As protein: CASSPEVGAGDEQFF.

The chain uses TRBV6-5 and TRBJ2-2, with TRBD1 as a possible D gene (5 bases). The CDR3 consists of 14 residues. Trimming cost V 6 bases and J 1 base, with 9 bases left between them. Germline CDR1 is MNHEY and CDR2 is SVGAGI. The chain's CDR3 is CASSRTLNTGELFF. The CDR3 nucleotides are TGTGCCAGCAGCCGGACACTGAACACCGGGGAGCTGTTTTTT.

The rearrangement links TRBV4-1 to TRBJ1-2, with D perhaps matching TRBD1 (5 bases). V lost 0 bases and J lost 2, with 16 bases in between. Germline V gives CDR1 MGHRA, CDR2 YSYEKL. The CDR3 spans 17 residues. The CDR3 DNA reads as TGCGCCAGCAGCCAAGATCAGAGTCAGGGAAACAACTATGGCTACACCTTC. Translating it yields CASSQDQSQGNNYGYTF.

The chain carries TRBV2 and TRBJ2-3; the match to TRBD2 covers 7 bases. This CDR3 spans 13 amino acids. Germline CDR1 and CDR2: SNHLY and FYNNEI. V lost 5 bases, J lost 9 bases, and 8 bases stayed unmatched. The CDR3 here is CASSPGLLETQYF. The CDR3 nucleotides are TGTGCCAGCAGTCCGGGACTACTCGAAACGCAGTATTTT.

V gene TRBV28 combines with J gene TRBJ2-7, with D unresolved. Per the germline V gene, CDR1 is MDHEN and CDR2 is SYDVKM. The CDR3 totals 15 residues. V lost 7 bases and J 4 bases, leaving 20 bases between the germline ends. The CDR3 protein is CASTLPSGSLYEQYF. The CDR3 DNA follows: TGTGCCAGCACCCTCCCCTCTGGCAGTTTGTACGAGCAGTACTTC.